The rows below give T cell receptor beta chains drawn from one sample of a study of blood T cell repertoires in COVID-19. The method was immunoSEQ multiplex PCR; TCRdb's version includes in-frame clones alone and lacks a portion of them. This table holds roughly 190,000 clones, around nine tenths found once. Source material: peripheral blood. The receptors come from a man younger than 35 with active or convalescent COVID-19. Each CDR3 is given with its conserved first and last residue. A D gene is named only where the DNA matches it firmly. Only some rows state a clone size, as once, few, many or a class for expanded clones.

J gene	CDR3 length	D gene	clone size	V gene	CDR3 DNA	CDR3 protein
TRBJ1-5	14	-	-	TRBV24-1	TGTGCCACCAGTTCCAGGGAGGAAGGTCAGCCCCAGCATTTT	CATSSREEGQPQHF
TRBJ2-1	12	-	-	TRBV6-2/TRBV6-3	TGTGCCAGCAGTTACCTGGGCCGGGAGCAGTTCTTC	CASSYLGREQFF
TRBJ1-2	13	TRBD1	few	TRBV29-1	TGCAGCGCTAAGGGGACAGATCCGCATGGCTACACCTTC	CSAKGTDPHGYTF
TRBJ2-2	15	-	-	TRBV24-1	TGTGCCACCAGTGATTTGACAGACAACACCGGGGAGCTGTTTTTT	CATSDLTDNTGELFF
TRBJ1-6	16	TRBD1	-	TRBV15	TGTGCCACCAGCAGAGGCTCGGGACAGGGGTCTTCACCCCTCCACTTT	CATSRGSGQGSSPLHF
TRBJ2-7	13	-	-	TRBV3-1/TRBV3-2	TGTGCCAGCAGCCCCCTCCCCTCCCTCGAGCAGTACTTC	CASSPLPSLEQYF
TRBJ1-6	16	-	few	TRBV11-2	TGTGCCAGCAGCTCCTCCCTGGCATTCTATAATTCACCCCTCCACTTT	CASSSSLAFYNSPLHF
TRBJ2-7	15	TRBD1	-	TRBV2	TGTGCCAGCAGTTACCGGACAGGGGAGGCCTACGAGCAGTACTTC	CASSYRTGEAYEQYF
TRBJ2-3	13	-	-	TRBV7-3	TGTGCCAGCAGCCCTTACGGGGCAGATACGCAGTATTTT	CASSPYGADTQYF
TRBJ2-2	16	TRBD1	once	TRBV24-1	TGTGCCACCAGCACCCTTGGGACAGGGGTGAACGGGGAGCTGTTTTTT	CATSTLGTGVNGELFF
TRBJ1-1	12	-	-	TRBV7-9	TGTGCCAGCAGTCGCGGGGGATCTGAAGCTTTCTTT	CASSRGGSEAFF
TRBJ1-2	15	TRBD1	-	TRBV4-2	TGTGCCAGCACTCCCAGGCGGGCAGGGGGCTATGGCTACACCTTC	CASTPRRAGGYGYTF
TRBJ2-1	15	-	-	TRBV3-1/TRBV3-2	TGTGCCAGCAGCCAAGATGGGGCTGGGGCCGGTGAGCAGTTCTTC	CASSQDGAGAGEQFF
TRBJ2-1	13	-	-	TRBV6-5	TGTGCCAGCACAATGAACGGGGTCAATGAGCAGTTCTTC	CASTMNGVNEQFF
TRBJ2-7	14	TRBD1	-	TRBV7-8	TGTGCCAGCAGCGTGTGGGACAGCGACCAGAAATCTAACTTC	CASSVWDSDQKSNF
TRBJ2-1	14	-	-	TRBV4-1	TGCGCCAGCAGCCAAGATAGCTACTTCAATGAGCAGTTCTTC	CASSQDSYFNEQFF
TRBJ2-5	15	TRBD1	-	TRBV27	TGTGCCAGCAGCCCTCCGGGACAGCGCCGGGAGACCCAGTACTTC	CASSPPGQRRETQYF
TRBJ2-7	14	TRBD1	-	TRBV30	TGTGCCTGGAGTACCGGGACAGGGGCCTACGAGCAGTACTTC	CAWSTGTGAYEQYF
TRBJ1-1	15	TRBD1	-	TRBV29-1	TGCAGCGCCCTGACAGGGGGCGTACCGTACACTGAAGCTTTCTTT	CSALTGGVPYTEAFF
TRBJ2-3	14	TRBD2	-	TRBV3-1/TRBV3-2	TGTGCCAGCAGCCGACTAGCGGGCACAGATACGCAGTATTTT	CASSRLAGTDTQYF
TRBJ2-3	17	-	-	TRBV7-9	TGTGCCAGCAGCCCACGCACAGGGAGTGGGTCCACAGATACGCAGTATTTT	CASSPRTGSGSTDTQYF
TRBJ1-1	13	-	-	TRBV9	TGTGCCAGCAGCGCCGAGGAAGGTGGAGAAGCTTTCTTT	CASSAEEGGEAFF
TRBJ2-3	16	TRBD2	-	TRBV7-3	TGTGCCAGCAGCTTAGGAGCGGGAGGTTTCACAGATACGCAGTATTTT	CASSLGAGGFTDTQYF
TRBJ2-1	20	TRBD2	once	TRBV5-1	TGCGCCAGCAGCTTGTCGGTCGGACTAGCGTCCACCAGCTCCTACAATGAGCAGTTCTTC	CASSLSVGLASTSSYNEQFF
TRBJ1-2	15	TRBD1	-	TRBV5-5	TGTGCCAGCAGCCCGCCTGGGACAGGGATCGATGGCTACACCTTC	CASSPPGTGIDGYTF
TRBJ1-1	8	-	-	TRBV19	TGTGCCAGTAGTCTAGCTTTCTTT	CASSLAFF
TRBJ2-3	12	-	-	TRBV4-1	TGCGCCAGCAGCCATGTCTACGATACGCAGTATTTT	CASSHVYDTQYF
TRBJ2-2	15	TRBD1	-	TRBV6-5	TGTGCCAGCGTTACAGGGGGGACTGGCACCGGGGAGCTGTTTTTT	CASVTGGTGTGELFF
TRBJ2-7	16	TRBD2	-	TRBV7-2	TGTGCCAGCAGCTCAGGCGGGCTAGCGGGAGTTAACGAGCAGTACTTC	CASSSGGLAGVNEQYF
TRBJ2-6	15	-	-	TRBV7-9	TGTGCCAGCAGCTTAGGCGGCTCTGGGGCCAACGTCCTGACTTTC	CASSLGGSGANVLTF
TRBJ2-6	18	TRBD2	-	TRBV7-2	TGTGCCAGCAGCTTAGTTGGGACTACCGCCTCTGGGGCCAACGTCCTGACTTTC	CASSLVGTTASGANVLTF
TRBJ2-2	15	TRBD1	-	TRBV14	TGTGCCAGCAGCCCAGGGACAGGGGGTACCGGGGAGCTGTTTTTT	CASSPGTGGTGELFF
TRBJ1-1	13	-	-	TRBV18	TGTGCCAGCTCCCCATCATTGAACACTGAAGCTTTCTTT	CASSPSLNTEAFF
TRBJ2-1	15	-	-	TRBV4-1	TGCGCCAGCAGCCAAGGTAGGGGCTCCTACAATGAGCAGTTCTTC	CASSQGRGSYNEQFF
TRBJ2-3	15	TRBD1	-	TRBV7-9	TGTGCCAGCAGCTGGATCGGACAGGGGGCAAATACGCAGTATTTT	CASSWIGQGANTQYF
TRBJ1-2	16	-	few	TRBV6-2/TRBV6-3	TGTGCCAGCAGCCCTAGGGCGGACAGAAGCAATTCTGGCTACACCTTC	CASSPRADRSNSGYTF
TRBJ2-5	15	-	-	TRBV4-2	TGTGCCAGCAGCGAAGTACAGGGTCTGGGGGAGACCCAGTACTTC	CASSEVQGLGETQYF
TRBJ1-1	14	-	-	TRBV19	TGTGCCAGTAGTATGTCGGGACAAACGCCTGAAGCTTTCTTT	CASSMSGQTPEAFF
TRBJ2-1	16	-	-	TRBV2	TGTGCCAGCACCCCCTTACTTGCGGGGATCTCGGATGAGCAGTTCTTC	CASTPLLAGISDEQFF
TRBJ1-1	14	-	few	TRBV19	TGTGCCAGTAGTATCCCCGCGGTTTTCGGTGAAGCTTTCTTT	CASSIPAVFGEAFF